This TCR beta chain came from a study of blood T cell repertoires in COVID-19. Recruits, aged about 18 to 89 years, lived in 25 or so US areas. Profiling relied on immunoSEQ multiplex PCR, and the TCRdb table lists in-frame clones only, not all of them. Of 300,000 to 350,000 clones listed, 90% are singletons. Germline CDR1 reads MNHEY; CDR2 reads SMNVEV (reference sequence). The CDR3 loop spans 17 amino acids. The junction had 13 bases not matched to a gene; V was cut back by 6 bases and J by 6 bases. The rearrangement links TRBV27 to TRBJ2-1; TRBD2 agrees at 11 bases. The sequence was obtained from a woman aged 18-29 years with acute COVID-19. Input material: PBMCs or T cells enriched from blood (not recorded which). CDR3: CASSPRPGLAGLNEQFF. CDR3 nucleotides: TGTGCCAGCAGCCCTAGGCCAGGACTAGCGGGCCTCAATGAGCAGTTCTTC.